The 15 T cell receptor beta chains below come from one sample, sequenced in a study of blood T cell repertoires in COVID-19. Assay: immunoSEQ multiplex PCR; the TCRdb copy retains only in-frame clones and omits some. The repertoire holds some 140,000 clones, roughly four fifths seen once, with 10% to 13% in the top ten. Sequencing was done on a sample of peripheral blood. These receptors came from a human donor in a cohort sampled during active COVID-19.

The table lists this clone with a few counts. V usage is TRBV5-1 and J usage is TRBJ2-6; D ambiguous. The CDR3 is 16 amino acids. The V end was cut by 1 base, the J end by 0 bases, with 8 bases between. Germline V gives CDR1 SGHRS, CDR2 YFSETQ. The CDR3 sequence: CASSLRSGSGANVLTF. DNA of the CDR3: TGCGCCAGCAGCTTGAGATCGGGCTCTGGGGCCAACGTCCTGACTTTC.

The V call is TRBV19, the J call TRBJ1-5, with D perhaps TRBD1 (6 bases). The CDR3 sequence is 14 residues long. The V gene's germline CDR1 is LNHDA and CDR2 SQIVND (reference sequence). The V and J ends lost 10 bases and 7 bases respectively, with 20 bases between them. The CDR3 sequence is CATGGPSRRQPQHF. CDR3 bases: TGTGCCACCGGGGGGCCCTCCAGACGCCAGCCCCAGCATTTT.

The rearrangement joins TRBV5-6 to TRBJ1-6; possible D gene TRBD1, 6 bases. This CDR3 comprises 14 residues. The germline V gene has CDR1 SGHDT and CDR2 YYEEEE. V lost 5 bases and J 7 bases, leaving 13 bases between the germline ends. The chain's CDR3 is CASSLGQLNSPLHF. The CDR3 bases are TGTGCCAGCAGTTTAGGACAGCTAAATTCACCCCTCCACTTT.

The genes are TRBV3-1 (or the pseudogene TRBV3-2) and TRBJ1-5; D is ambiguous. Trimming took off 2 bases at V and 9 bases at J, with 17 bases between the two ends. The germline gives CDR1 LGHDT, CDR2 YNNKEL (reference sequence). This CDR3 contains 15 residues. In DNA, the CDR3 is TGTGCCAGCAGCCAATTCCAAGGCGGAGGAGGGCCCCAGCATTTT. Encoded protein: CASSQFQGGGGPQHF.

This sequence joins TRBV11-2 and TRBJ2-5; 12 bases agree with TRBD2. Per the germline V gene, CDR1 is SGHAT and CDR2 is FQNNGV. This CDR3 region has 16 residues. Trimming took 4 bases from V and 1 from J; bases not matched to a gene: 4. CDR3 sequence reads: CASSSLLAGGQETQYF. The CDR3 DNA sequence: TGTGCCAGCAGCTCCCTACTAGCGGGGGGCCAAGAGACCCAGTACTTC.

The V gene is TRBV6-6, the J gene TRBJ1-1; D possibly corresponds to TRBD1 (6 bases). This CDR3 is built from 15 residues. The germline V and J ends were trimmed by 5 bases and 2 bases, with 15 bases remaining between them. Per germline, CDR1 MNHNY and CDR2 SVGAGI (reference sequence). The CDR3 reads CASSRASGVNTEAFF. CDR3 nucleotides: TGTGCCAGCAGTCGCGCCTCAGGGGTAAACACTGAAGCTTTCTTT.

The chain couples TRBV7-8 to TRBJ1-2; tentative D call: TRBD1 (5 bases). The CDR3 has 15 residues. V was cut by 0 bases and J by 2 bases, with 10 bases left in between. Germline assignment: CDR1 SGHVS and CDR2 FQNEAQ. The CDR3 nucleotides are TGTGCCAGCAGCTTAGCGCTGGGGGGGAACTATGGCTACACCTTC. The encoded protein is CASSLALGGNYGYTF. The full variable domain, rest sourced from reference TRBV7-8 and TRBJ1-2, is GAGVSQSPRYKVAKRGQDVALRCDPISGHVSLFWYQQALGQGPEFLTYFQNEAQLDKSGLPSDRFFAERPEGSVSTLKIQRTQQEDSAVYLCASSLALGGNYGYTFGSGTRLTVV.

The chain is built from TRBV29-1 and TRBJ1-2; 7 bases line up with TRBD1. Germline CDR1 reads SQVTM; CDR2 reads ANQGSEA. This CDR3 region has 12 residues. V lost 4 bases, J lost 5 bases, and 4 bases stayed unmatched. Written as DNA, the CDR3 is TGCAGCGTTGGACAGGGTTTTTATGGCTACACCTTC. Its protein is CSVGQGFYGYTF.

This clone has only one observation. The chain joins TRBV2 to TRBJ2-1, with 8 bases lining up with TRBD2. V gave up 2 bases and J gave up 8 bases; unmatched junction bases: 8. CDR1 and CDR2 from the germline V gene are SNHLY and FYNNEI. This CDR3 is built from 15 residues. Here the CDR3 reads CASSENPGGQHEQFF. The CDR3 nucleotides read TGTGCCAGCAGTGAAAACCCGGGGGGGCAGCATGAGCAGTTCTTC.

The chain combines TRBV5-1 with TRBJ1-2, with 8 bases that match TRBD1. The J segment lost 1 base and the V segment lost 3 bases, leaving 2 bases of the junction unmatched. The CDR3 consists of 14 residues. The germline CDR1 and CDR2 sequences are SGHRS and YFSETQ. The CDR3 sequence: CASSSTGGNYGYTF. Here the CDR3 DNA reads TGCGCCAGCAGCTCAACAGGGGGTAACTATGGCTACACCTTC. Based on the CDR3 plus reference TRBV5-1 and TRBJ1-2, the full variable domain is KAGVTQTPRYLIKTRGQQVTLSCSPISGHRSVSWYQQTPGQGLQFLFEYFSETQRNKGNFPGRFSGRQFSNSRSEMNVSTLELGDSALYLCASSSTGGNYGYTFGSGTRLTVV.

V is TRBV7-9 and J is TRBJ1-1, with 8 bases that match TRBD1. Germline-derived CDR1 and CDR2 are SEHNR and FQNEAQ (reference sequence). V lost 3 bases to trimming and J lost 1 base; unmatched junction nucleotides: 7. CDR3 length: 16 amino acids. The CDR3 DNA sequence: TGTGCCAGCAGCTTTCGACAGGGGCGCCGGAACACTGAAGCTTTCTTT. It codes for CASSFRQGRRNTEAFF.

The chain employs TRBV5-8 and TRBJ1-2; TRBD1 might be the D (6 bases). The V end lost 7 bases, the J end lost 3 bases, and 13 bases lay between the germline ends. CDR3 size: 13 residues. Germline CDR1 reads SGHTS; CDR2 reads YDEGEE. The CDR3: CASPDREYYGYTF. The CDR3 coding sequence is TGTGCCAGCCCGGACAGAGAATACTATGGCTACACCTTC.

This clone was counted between two and nine times. The chain recombines TRBV28 with TRBJ1-2; D unclear. The CDR3 extends over 11 amino acids. V was cut by 5 bases and J by 5 bases, with 6 bases left in between. The V gene's germline CDR1 is MDHEN and CDR2 SYDVKM. The CDR3, as DNA: TGTGCCAGCAGTCGTCAGTATGGCTACACCTTC. It encodes CASSRQYGYTF.

The chain recombines TRBV21-1 with TRBJ2-7; the tabulated D call, TRBD1, remains unverified against the DNA. TRBV21-1 is flagged as a pseudogene. The CDR3 totals 14 residues. The CDR3: CARRKTPNSYEQYF. In DNA form, the CDR3 reads TGTGCCAGGAGAAAGACACCCAACTCCTACGAGCAGTACTTC.

This rearrangement joins TRBV19 to TRBJ1-1; maybe TRBD1 (6 bases). The germline V and J ends were trimmed by 7 bases and 1 base, with 13 bases remaining between them. This CDR3 is 14 amino acids long. Germline CDR1 reads LNHDA; CDR2 reads SQIVND (reference sequence). The CDR3 protein is CASTPTGPNTEAFF. The DNA of the CDR3 is TGTGCCAGTACCCCCACAGGGCCGAACACTGAAGCTTTCTTT.